This passage covers 18 T cell receptor beta chains from one sample sequenced in a study of PD-L1 blockade in urothelial cancer. Time point reported: pretreatment peripheral blood. Clones were read by immunoSEQ multiplex PCR, and TCRdb kept only the in-frame ones, dropping some. The table includes tens of thousands of clones, roughly 84% detected once. The specimen comprised PBMCs, sampled around atezolizumab (anti-PD-L1) treatment. Receptor source: a woman in her 70s with urothelial cancer.

This clone has only one observation. The J gene is TRBJ2-7, the V gene TRBV4-1; D not resolved. Germline values: CDR1 MGHRA, CDR2 YSYEKL. This CDR3 has 13 amino acids. V lost 3 bases to trimming and J lost 2 bases, with 8 bases between them. Here the CDR3 reads CASSQYNTYEQYF. The CDR3 DNA reads TGCGCCAGCAGCCAGTATAACACCTACGAGCAGTACTTC.

The CDR3, as DNA: TGTGCAAGTCGCTTAGATGGGGACAGGGCCGGGGAGCTGTTTTTT. This sequence encodes CASRLDGDRAGELFF. The chain recombines TRBV12-2 with TRBJ2-2; the table's D call, TRBD1, was not checked against the DNA. TRBV12-2 is deemed a pseudogene. The CDR3 extends over 15 amino acids.

This clone has a handful of counts. CDR3 sequence (DNA): TGTGCCAGCTCACCACTGTCAGGGACTGGGCATAATTCACCCCTCCACTTT. Translating it yields CASSPLSGTGHNSPLHF. The chain combines TRBV18 with TRBJ1-6, with D maybe TRBD1 (5 bases). The CDR3 loop spans 17 amino acids. The germline V gene encodes CDR1 KGHSH and CDR2 LQKENI. V was cut by 1 base and J by 5 bases, with 15 bases left in between.

V gene TRBV15 combines with J gene TRBJ1-4, with TRBD1 matching 7 bases. The length of the CDR3 is 15 residues. J lost 3 bases, V lost 2 bases, and 3 bases had no gene match. Germline V gives CDR1 LNHNV, CDR2 YYDKDF (reference sequence). CDR3 nucleotides: TGTGCCACCAGCAGAATCAGGGGGGCTAATGAAAAACTGTTTTTT. It is translated as CATSRIRGANEKLFF.

The chain links TRBV6-1 to TRBJ2-7; the match to TRBD1 covers 8 bases. The CDR3 consists of 15 residues. Germline values: CDR1 MNHNS, CDR2 SASEGT. With V trimmed by 3 bases and J by 4 bases, 8 bases remained unmatched. Here the CDR3 reads CASSDSRGQEYEQYF. The CDR3 DNA sequence: TGTGCCAGCAGTGATTCCAGGGGGCAAGAGTACGAGCAGTACTTC.

The V gene is TRBV7-7, the J gene TRBJ2-3; D is possibly TRBD2 (6 bases). The CDR3 totals 15 residues. Per germline, CDR1 SSHAT and CDR2 FNYEAQ (reference sequence). V was pared by 2 bases and J by 5 bases, with 14 bases between. CDR3 coding DNA: TGTGCCAGCAGCTTATCCGGGGCGGGAATAGATACGCAGTATTTT. This codes for CASSLSGAGIDTQYF.

The chain couples TRBV4-3 to TRBJ2-5; no firm D call. The CDR3 is made up of 14 amino acids. V shed 0 bases and J shed 5 bases, with 10 bases lying between them. Germline values: CDR1 LGHNA, CDR2 YSLEER. CDR3 protein: CASSQDWSVETQYF. CDR3 DNA sequence: TGCGCCAGCAGCCAAGATTGGAGCGTGGAGACCCAGTACTTC.

This chain connects TRBV2 to TRBJ1-4; 10 bases are shared with TRBD1. The CDR3 runs 16 residues. Germline V CDR1 and CDR2: SNHLY, FYNNEI. J was trimmed by 7 bases and V by 4 bases; bases with no gene match: 9. The CDR3 sequence: CASSGSPGQGIEKLFF. Written as DNA, the CDR3 is TGTGCCAGCAGTGGCTCTCCGGGACAGGGGATTGAAAAACTGTTTTTT. Filled out from reference TRBV2 and TRBJ1-4, the complete variable domain reads EPEVTQTPSHQVTQMGQEVILRCVPISNHLYFYWYRQILGQKVEFLVSFYNNEISEKSEIFDDQFSVERPDGSNFTLKIRSTKLEDSAMYFCASSGSPGQGIEKLFFGSGTQLSVL.

The chain has TRBV30 and TRBJ2-5; a weak D match, TRBD2 (5 bases). The last part of the DNA fits TRBJ2-7 better; the J call may be wrong. This CDR3 is built from 15 residues. CDR1 and CDR2 (germline): GTSNPN, SVGIG (reference sequence). For the CDR3, the DNA is TGTGCCTGGAGTGTACGCGGGCACAGCTCCTACGAGCAGTACTTC. Amino acid sequence: CAWSVRGHSSYEQYF.

The J gene is TRBJ2-7, the V gene TRBV5-1, with TRBD2 matching over 13 bases. Germline assignment: CDR1 SGHRS and CDR2 YFSETQ. This CDR3 is 17 amino acids long. Trimming at V came to 0 bases and at J to 0 bases, leaving 3 bases not matched to a gene. DNA for the CDR3: TGCGCCAGCAGCTTGGGACTAGCGGGGGGTGTCTCCTACGAGCAGTACTTC. Protein sequence: CASSLGLAGGVSYEQYF.

This chain connects TRBV5-5 to TRBJ1-1; 11 bases map to TRBD1. Germline CDR1 reads SGHKS; CDR2 reads YYEKEE (reference sequence). V was pared by 4 bases and J by 2 bases, with 1 base of the junction left unmatched. There are 14 residues in the CDR3. CDR3 nucleotide sequence: TGTGCCAGCAGCGGGACAGGGGGAAACACTGAAGCTTTCTTT. It codes for CASSGTGGNTEAFF. Drawing the rest from reference TRBV5-5 and TRBJ1-1, the complete variable domain is DAGVTQSPTHLIKTRGQQVTLRCSPISGHKSVSWYQQVLGQGPQFIFQYYEKEERGRGNFPDRFSARQFPNYSSELNVNALLLGDSALYLCASSGTGGNTEAFFGQGTRLTVV.

This clone was seen a few times. The sample holds other DNA sequences that translate to the same CDR3. The chain is built from TRBV5-1 and TRBJ2-1; maybe TRBD2 (5 bases). This CDR3 contains 14 residues. The V and J ends lost 4 bases and 7 bases respectively, with 15 bases between them. Germline values: CDR1 SGHRS, CDR2 YFSETQ. The CDR3 reads CASSGPETGNEQFF. The CDR3 nucleotides are TGCGCCAGCAGCGGGCCGGAAACGGGGAATGAGCAGTTCTTC.

The chain is built from TRBV7-2 and TRBJ2-7; 12 nucleotides match TRBD2. Trimming took 6 bases from V and 2 from J; bases not matched to a gene: 5. Germline CDR1 reads SGHTA; CDR2 reads FQGNSA. This CDR3 has 15 amino acids. This CDR3 reads CASRPGLAGTYEQYF. Written as DNA, the CDR3 is TGTGCCAGCAGACCCGGACTAGCGGGGACCTACGAGCAGTACTTC.

The chain couples TRBV6-5 to TRBJ2-1; 10 bases line up with TRBD2. The germline CDR1 and CDR2 sequences are MNHEY and SVGAGI. With 6 bases clipped from V and 15 bases from J, the junction kept 8 bases outside the gene matches. CDR3 length equals 12 residues. The CDR3 nucleotides are TGTGCCAGCAGCCGTGGGACTAGCGCCCCGTTCTTC. This sequence encodes CASSRGTSAPFF.

The sample holds a few counts of this clone. The chain recombines TRBV5-4 with TRBJ2-3; 7 bases align to TRBD1. Unmatched junction bases numbered 7, after V lost 5 bases and J lost 1 base. The CDR3 covers 15 residues. CDR1 SGHNT and CDR2 YYREEE come from the germline V gene (reference sequence). The CDR3 here is CASRMGGTGTDTQYF. CDR3 in DNA: TGTGCCAGCAGGATGGGTGGGACAGGCACAGATACGCAGTATTTT.

The rearrangement uses TRBV2 and TRBJ2-3; 14 bases are shared with TRBD2. CDR1 is SNHLY and CDR2 is FYNNEI in the germline V gene. The CDR3 is made up of 17 amino acids. V lost 7 bases and J lost 2; bases outside the gene matches: 8. The CDR3 loop is CASTGTSGSGDTDTQYF. The CDR3 coding sequence is TGTGCCAGCACCGGGACTAGCGGGAGTGGGGACACAGATACGCAGTATTTT.

As DNA, the CDR3 is TGTGCCAGTAGTATAAGGGGATACATGAACACTGAAGCTTTCTTT. It codes for CASSIRGYMNTEAFF. This chain connects TRBV19 to TRBJ1-1, with D perhaps TRBD1 (5 bases). Trimming shortened V by 2 bases and J by 0 bases, and 10 bases separated the two germline ends. There are 15 residues in the CDR3. CDR1 is LNHDA and CDR2 is SQIVND in the germline V gene (reference sequence).

The chain employs TRBV27 and TRBJ2-7; 7 nucleotides line up with TRBD1. V dropped 4 bases and J dropped 5; count of bases not matched to a gene: 8. CDR3 length equals 14 residues. The germline V gene encodes CDR1 MNHEY and CDR2 SMNVEV (reference sequence). The chain's CDR3 is CASSSRQGVNEQYF. The DNA of the CDR3 is TGTGCCAGCAGTTCAAGACAGGGTGTCAACGAGCAGTACTTC.